Included here is one T cell receptor beta chain sequence, with context. As yet, its antigen is unknown. Profiling relied on immunoSEQ multiplex PCR, and the TCRdb table lists in-frame clones only, not all of them. In the table there are roughly 38,000 clones, about 88% of which are singletons. The sample comes from a study of T cells in localized non-small cell lung cancer. Germline CDR1 is MNHEY and CDR2 is SMNVEV (reference sequence). The CDR3 contains 14 residues. The V and J ends lost 3 bases and 9 bases respectively, with 15 bases between them. Points from the study as a whole: There was an association of higher blood T cell density with longer overall survival. Because sequencing included only one region (of the tumor), heterogeneity remains possible. Uninvolved nearby lung showed the greatest T cell clonality, exceeding that found in tumor. The study detected a median approximately 50 of the top 100 tumor clones in adjacent lung.

This specimen was peripheral blood, taken before any cancer treatment. The chain uses TRBV27 and TRBJ2-4; D remains ambiguous. This clonotype originated in a woman aged 18 to 55 with stage III lung adenocarcinoma. The CDR3 coding sequence is TGTGCCAGCAGTTTCGGCGGCAGCCTTGGCATTCAGTACTTC. Its translation: CASSFGGSLGIQYF.